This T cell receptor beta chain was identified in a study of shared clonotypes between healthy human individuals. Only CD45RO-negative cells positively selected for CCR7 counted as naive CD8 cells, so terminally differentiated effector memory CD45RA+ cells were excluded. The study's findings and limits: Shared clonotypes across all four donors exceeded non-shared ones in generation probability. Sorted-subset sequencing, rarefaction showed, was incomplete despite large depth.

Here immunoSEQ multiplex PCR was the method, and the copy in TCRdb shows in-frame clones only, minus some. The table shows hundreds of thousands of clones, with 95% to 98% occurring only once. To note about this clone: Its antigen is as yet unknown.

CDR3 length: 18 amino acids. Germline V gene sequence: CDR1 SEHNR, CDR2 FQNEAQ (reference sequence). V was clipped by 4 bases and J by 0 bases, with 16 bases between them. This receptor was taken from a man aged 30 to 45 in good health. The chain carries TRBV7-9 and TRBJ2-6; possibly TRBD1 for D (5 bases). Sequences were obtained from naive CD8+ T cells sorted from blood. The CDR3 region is CASSYGARVFSGANVLTF. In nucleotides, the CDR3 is TGTGCCAGCAGCTACGGTGCCAGGGTCTTCTCTGGGGCCAACGTCCTGACTTTC. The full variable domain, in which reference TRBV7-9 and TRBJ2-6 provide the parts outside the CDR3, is DTGVSQNPRHKITKRGQNVTFRCDPISEHNRLYWYRQTLGQGPEFLTYFQNEAQLEKSRLLSDRFSAERPKGSFSTLEIQRTEQGDSAMYLCASSYGARVFSGANVLTFGAGSRLTVL.